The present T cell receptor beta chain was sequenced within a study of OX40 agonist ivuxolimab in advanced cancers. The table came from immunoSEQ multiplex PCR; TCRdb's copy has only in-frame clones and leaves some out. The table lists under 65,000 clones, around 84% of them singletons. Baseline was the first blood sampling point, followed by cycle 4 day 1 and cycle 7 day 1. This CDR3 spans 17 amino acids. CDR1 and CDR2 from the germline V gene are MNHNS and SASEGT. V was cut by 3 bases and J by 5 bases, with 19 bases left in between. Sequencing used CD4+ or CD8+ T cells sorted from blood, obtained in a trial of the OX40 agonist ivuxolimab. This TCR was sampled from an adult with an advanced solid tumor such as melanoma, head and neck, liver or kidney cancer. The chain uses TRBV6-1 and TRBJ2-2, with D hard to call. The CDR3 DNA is TGTGCCAGCAGTGACCCTCCCTGGAAGAGCAGGACCGGGGAGCTGTTTTTT. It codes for CASSDPPWKSRTGELFF.